This T cell receptor (beta chain) was sequenced during a study of blood T cell repertoires in COVID-19. Original analysis: Reference gene primer amplification gave nucleated cell count estimates. This table comes from immunoSEQ multiplex PCR, and its TCRdb copy is limited to in-frame clones, with some not included. D and trimming were read from the DNA, whereas the V and J calls and clone size are those reported in that table. The sample lists tens of thousands of clones, about 88% occurring once. This clone was observed a single time. Trimming removed 6 bases at V and 0 bases at J, with 14 bases between. CDR1 is SGHRS and CDR2 is YFSETQ in the germline V gene. The CDR3 is 15 amino acids.

This chain links TRBV5-1 with TRBJ2-3; D unclear. The receptor was isolated from a woman in her fifties or sixties with active COVID-19. The sequencing input was peripheral blood. The CDR3 region has the DNA TGCGCCAGCACCAGACTTCCCTCTAGCACAGATACGCAGTATTTT. Translating gives CASTRLPSSTDTQYF.